This is a list of T cell receptor beta chains from one sample in a study of blood T cell repertoires in COVID-19. Clones were sequenced by immunoSEQ multiplex PCR, and TCRdb holds only the in-frame ones, with some missing. The sample contains tens of thousands of clones, around 80% of which appear only once. Sequencing input: peripheral blood. The source of these receptors is a man over 45 with active COVID-19. CDR3s include the opening cysteine and the closing phenylalanine or tryptophan. A D gene is named only where the DNA matches it firmly. Clone size, where shown, is once, few, many, or a class for clones that have expanded.

TRBV7-3	-	-	TRBJ1-1	CASSLSGRTEAFF	TGTGCCAGCAGCTTATCAGGCCGGACTGAAGCTTTCTTT
TRBV2	-	-	TRBJ2-5	CASSEGSNQETQYF	TGTGCCAGCAGTGAGGGCAGCAACCAAGAGACCCAGTACTTC
TRBV3-1/TRBV3-2	-	-	TRBJ2-5	CASSPEPGDPGETQYF	TGTGCCAGCAGCCCAGAACCGGGGGACCCGGGGGAGACCCAGTACTTC
TRBV13	TRBD2	-	TRBJ2-7	CASSPNSWEGPGEQYF	TGTGCCAGCAGCCCCAATTCGTGGGAGGGCCCTGGGGAGCAGTACTTC
TRBV18	-	-	TRBJ2-7	CASSPTGTYEQYF	TGTGCCAGCTCACCAACGGGTACCTACGAGCAGTACTTC
TRBV5-8	TRBD1	-	TRBJ2-5	CASSFGQGIIQETQYF	TGTGCCAGCAGCTTCGGACAGGGGATTATCCAAGAGACCCAGTACTTC
TRBV28	TRBD1	-	TRBJ1-3	CASSTHPRTGSSGNTIYF	TGTGCCAGCAGTACCCACCCGCGGACAGGGAGCTCTGGAAACACCATATATTTT
TRBV6-4	-	-	TRBJ1-4	CASSRSGGEKLFF	TGTGCCAGCTCGAGGAGCGGAGGGGAAAAACTGTTTTTT
TRBV6-4	-	-	TRBJ1-2	CASSDSTGDGYTF	TGTGCCAGCAGTGACTCTACCGGGGATGGCTACACCTTC
TRBV10-3	-	once	TRBJ2-1	CALGGAPYNEQFF	TGTGCCCTTGGGGGGGCTCCCTACAATGAGCAGTTCTTC
TRBV9	TRBD1	-	TRBJ2-1	CASSLQGAPYNEQFF	TGTGCCAGCAGCTTACAGGGGGCTCCCTACAATGAGCAGTTCTTC
TRBV7-6	-	-	TRBJ2-1	CASSSWTVPGEQFF	TGTGCCAGCAGCTCTTGGACCGTCCCAGGGGAGCAGTTCTTC
TRBV9	-	-	TRBJ2-7	CASSVAWGPNYEQYF	TGTGCCAGCAGCGTAGCGTGGGGGCCAAACTACGAGCAGTACTTC
TRBV5-4	-	-	TRBJ2-7	CASSLVPDSSYEQYF	TGTGCCAGCAGCTTGGTCCCGGACAGCTCCTACGAGCAGTACTTC
TRBV15	TRBD1	-	TRBJ1-1	CATSRGGGGNTEAFF	TGTGCCACCAGCAGAGGAGGGGGCGGGAACACTGAAGCTTTCTTT
TRBV6-6	-	-	TRBJ2-5	CASSFLATGGETQYF	TGTGCCAGCAGTTTCCTCGCGACAGGCGGCGAGACCCAGTACTTC
TRBV2	TRBD1	few	TRBJ1-5	CASSRTEGGHQPQHF	TGTGCCAGCAGTAGGACAGAAGGGGGCCATCAGCCCCAGCATTTT
TRBV2	-	-	TRBJ1-1	CASMVATRGTEAFF	TGTGCCAGCATGGTAGCCACCCGAGGCACTGAAGCTTTCTTT
TRBV3-1/TRBV3-2	TRBD2	-	TRBJ2-7	CASSQEEAGAGGDEQYF	TGTGCCAGCAGCCAAGAGGAAGCGGGGGCCGGCGGGGACGAGCAGTACTTC
TRBV27	-	-	TRBJ1-3	CASSLSGGSGNTIYF	TGTGCCAGCAGTTTATCAGGGGGCTCTGGAAACACCATATATTTT
TRBV5-8	-	-	TRBJ2-1	CASSFRRGGDEQFF	TGTGCCAGCAGCTTCAGGAGGGGTGGCGATGAGCAGTTCTTC
TRBV24-1	-	-	TRBJ1-5	CATSDLRGGSNQPQHF	TGTGCCACCAGTGATTTAAGGGGAGGGAGCAATCAGCCCCAGCATTTT
TRBV29-1	-	once	TRBJ2-3	CSVGGADTQYF	TGCAGCGTTGGGGGGGCAGATACGCAGTATTTT
TRBV11-2	-	-	TRBJ2-7	CASSLQGYEQYF	TGTGCCAGCAGCTTACAGGGCTACGAGCAGTACTTC
TRBV2	TRBD1	-	TRBJ2-4	CASSPGTGRGTKNIQYF	TGTGCCAGCAGCCCCGGGACAGGGAGGGGAACCAAAAACATTCAGTACTTC
TRBV5-1	TRBD2	-	TRBJ2-1	CASSPRGTRPNEQFF	TGCGCCAGCAGCCCGCGAGGGACTAGGCCCAATGAGCAGTTCTTC
TRBV5-1	TRBD2	-	TRBJ2-7	CASSFSGGAGEQYF	TGCGCCAGCAGCTTTAGCGGGGGGGCTGGCGAGCAGTACTTC
TRBV19	-	-	TRBJ2-3	CASSIGQVGDTQYF	TGTGCCAGTAGTATAGGACAGGTAGGAGATACGCAGTATTTT
TRBV6-5	-	-	TRBJ1-5	CASSYRGSNQPQHF	TGTGCCAGCAGTTATAGGGGGAGCAATCAGCCCCAGCATTTT
TRBV11-1	-	-	TRBJ2-3	CASSLDRASGTDTQYF	TGTGCCAGCAGCTTAGATCGGGCTAGCGGCACAGATACGCAGTATTTT
TRBV28	TRBD2	-	TRBJ2-2	CATLAGGDPGELFF	TGTGCCACCTTAGCGGGAGGGGATCCCGGGGAGCTGTTTTTT
TRBV21-1	-	-	TRBJ1-2	CASSTAGQVGYTF	TGTGCCAGCAGCACCGCAGGGCAGGTGGGCTACACCTTC
TRBV7-8	-	-	TRBJ2-1	CASSLSGGEQFF	TGTGCCAGCAGCTTATCCGGCGGTGAGCAGTTCTTC
TRBV6-4	-	-	TRBJ1-4	CASSDAGRVVLRNSNEKLFF	TGTGCCAGCAGTGACGCAGGGCGAGTCGTCCTTAGGAATTCCAATGAAAAACTGTTTTTT
TRBV28	TRBD2	-	TRBJ2-1	CASSSRLAGNYNEQFF	TGTGCCAGCAGTTCCCGACTAGCGGGAAACTACAATGAGCAGTTCTTC
TRBV7-5	-	few	TRBJ1-4	CVSEVGTGEKLFF	TGTGTCAGCGAGGTAGGGACAGGTGAAAAACTGTTTTTT
TRBV16	-	-	TRBJ2-1	CASSDRDTNNEQFF	TGTGCCAGCAGCGACCGGGACACTAACAATGAGCAGTTCTTC
TRBV6-5	TRBD1	-	TRBJ2-5	CASLPRTGGVETQYF	TGTGCCAGCCTCCCTCGGACAGGGGGCGTTGAGACCCAGTACTTC
TRBV4-2	TRBD1	-	TRBJ1-2	CASSQGITGVWDGYTF	TGTGCCAGCAGCCAAGGGATTACAGGGGTATGGGATGGCTACACCTTC
TRBV21-1	-	-	TRBJ2-7	CASRIDRQGGFREEQYF	TGTGCCAGCAGGATTGATCGACAGGGGGGTTTTCGGGAAGAGCAGTACTTC
TRBV6-5	-	-	TRBJ1-2	CASNLKGRDYGYTF	TGTGCCAGCAACCTAAAGGGGCGTGACTATGGCTACACCTTC
TRBV4-2	-	-	TRBJ1-2	CASSHSERINYGYTF	TGTGCCAGCAGCCACTCCGAGCGGATTAACTATGGCTACACCTTC
TRBV2	TRBD1	-	TRBJ1-1	CASSLGQGRVEAFF	TGTGCCAGCAGCCTGGGACAGGGGAGAGTTGAAGCTTTCTTT
TRBV5-8	TRBD1	-	TRBJ2-1	CASSLGTGGYNEQFF	TGTGCCAGCAGCTTGGGTACAGGGGGCTACAATGAGCAGTTCTTC
TRBV7-9	TRBD1	-	TRBJ1-1	CASSRDDRASHAEAFF	TGTGCCAGCAGCAGAGACGACAGGGCCTCTCACGCTGAAGCTTTCTTT
TRBV9	TRBD2	-	TRBJ2-5	CASSVVAGGSGETQYF	TGTGCCAGCAGCGTAGTGGCGGGAGGGAGTGGAGAGACCCAGTACTTC
TRBV20-1	TRBD2	once	TRBJ2-5	CSASGTSGGWTQYF	TGCAGTGCTAGTGGGACTAGCGGAGGGTGGACCCAGTACTTC
TRBV5-1	-	-	TRBJ2-1	CASSQTGGQDEQFF	TGCGCCAGCTCCCAGACAGGAGGTCAGGATGAGCAGTTCTTC
TRBV5-4	-	few	TRBJ2-1	CASSARGSYNEQFF	TGTGCCAGCAGTGCACGGGGATCCTACAATGAGCAGTTCTTC
TRBV4-1	TRBD2	-	TRBJ2-7	CASSPGGGPGFYEQYF	TGCGCCAGCAGCCCCGGGGGAGGGCCGGGATTCTACGAGCAGTACTTC
TRBV7-2	TRBD1	-	TRBJ1-3	CASTRGGLSGNTIYF	TGTGCCAGCACGAGAGGGGGCCTCTCTGGAAACACCATATATTTT
TRBV6-5	-	-	TRBJ1-5	CASSQGPEGQPQHF	TGTGCCAGTTCACAGGGTCCCGAAGGTCAGCCCCAGCATTTT
TRBV27	TRBD2	-	TRBJ2-1	CASSQPSGSVPGYNEQFF	TGTGCCAGCAGTCAACCTAGCGGGAGTGTCCCGGGGTACAATGAGCAGTTCTTC
TRBV30	TRBD1	-	TRBJ1-4	CAWSQAGTATNEKLFF	TGTGCCTGGAGTCAAGCCGGGACAGCAACTAATGAAAAACTGTTTTTT
TRBV11-3	TRBD2	-	TRBJ2-5	CASSFTSGSLQETQYF	TGTGCCAGCAGCTTCACTAGCGGGAGTCTCCAAGAGACCCAGTACTTC
TRBV19	TRBD1	-	TRBJ2-3	CASSVRDRGTDTQYF	TGTGCCAGTAGTGTCCGGGACAGGGGCACAGATACGCAGTATTTT
TRBV6-6	TRBD1	-	TRBJ2-1	CASRVQGAGNEQFF	TGTGCCAGCAGAGTTCAGGGGGCTGGGAATGAGCAGTTCTTC
TRBV19	-	few	TRBJ2-3	CASGLLTDTQYF	TGTGCCAGTGGACTCCTCACAGATACGCAGTATTTT
TRBV5-5	-	-	TRBJ2-1	CASSHILQGGSHEQFF	TGTGCCAGCAGCCATATACTACAGGGGGGGAGTCATGAGCAGTTCTTC